Sequencing of this TCR beta chain was carried out in a study of blood T cell repertoires in COVID-19. This clone was found once. The CDR3 contains 14 residues. Trimming cost V 3 bases and J 6 bases; bases outside gene matches: 6. CDR1 is SGDLS and CDR2 is YYNGEE in the germline V gene. Using immunoSEQ multiplex PCR, the repertoire was profiled, and TCRdb retains in-frame clones only, with some absent. Of over 250,000 clones in the sample, about 90% were seen once. The TCR was taken from an older woman who had recovered from COVID-19. The chain links TRBV9 to TRBJ2-1, with 7 bases identical to TRBD2. Source material: PBMCs or T cells enriched from blood (not recorded which). CDR3 in amino acids: CASSAVTSLNEQFF. CDR3 in DNA: TGTGCCAGCAGCGCAGTGACTAGCCTCAATGAGCAGTTCTTC. Supplemented by reference TRBV9 and TRBJ2-1, the full variable domain reads DSGVTQTPKHLITATGQRVTLRCSPRSGDLSVYWYQQSLDQGLQFLIQYYNGEERAKGNILERFSAQQFPDLHSELNLSSLELGDSALYFCASSAVTSLNEQFFGPGTRLTVL.